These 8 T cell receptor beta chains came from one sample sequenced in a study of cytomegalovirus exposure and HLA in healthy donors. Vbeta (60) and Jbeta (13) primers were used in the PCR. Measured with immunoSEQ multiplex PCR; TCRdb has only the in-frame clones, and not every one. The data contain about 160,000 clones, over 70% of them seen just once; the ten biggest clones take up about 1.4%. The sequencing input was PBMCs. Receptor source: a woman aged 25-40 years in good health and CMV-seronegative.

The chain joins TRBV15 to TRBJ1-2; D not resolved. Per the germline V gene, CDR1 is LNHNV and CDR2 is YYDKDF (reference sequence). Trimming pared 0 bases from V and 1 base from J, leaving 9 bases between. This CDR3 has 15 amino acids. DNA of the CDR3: TGTGCCACCAGCAGAGATAAGCAGGTTAACTATGGCTACACCTTC. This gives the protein CATSRDKQVNYGYTF.

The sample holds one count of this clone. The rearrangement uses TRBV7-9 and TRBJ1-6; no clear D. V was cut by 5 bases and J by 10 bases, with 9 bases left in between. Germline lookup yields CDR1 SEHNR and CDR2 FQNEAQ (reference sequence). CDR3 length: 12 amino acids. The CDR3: CASSKLESPLHF. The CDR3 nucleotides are TGTGCCAGCAGCAAACTAGAATCACCCCTCCACTTT.

The CDR3 nucleotides read TGTGCCACCAGCAGGGACAGGGCAAAAGTTTCTGAAGCTTTCTTT. It is translated as CATSRDRAKVSEAFF. V usage is TRBV15 and J usage is TRBJ1-1, with 8 bases matching TRBD1. CDR1 and CDR2 from the germline V gene are LNHNV and YYDKDF (reference sequence). This CDR3 has 15 residues. The V gene end was trimmed by 3 bases and the J gene end by 6 bases; junction bases not matched to a gene: 9.

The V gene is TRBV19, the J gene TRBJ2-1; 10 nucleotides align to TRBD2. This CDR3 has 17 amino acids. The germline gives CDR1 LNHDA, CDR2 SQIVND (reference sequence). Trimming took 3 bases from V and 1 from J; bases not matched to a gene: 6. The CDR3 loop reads CASSMSSGGPSYNEQFF. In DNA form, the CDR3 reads TGTGCCAGTAGTATGTCTAGCGGGGGACCTTCCTACAATGAGCAGTTCTTC. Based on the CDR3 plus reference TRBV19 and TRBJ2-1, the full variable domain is DGGITQSPKYLFRKEGQNVTLSCEQNLNHDAMYWYRQDPGQGLRLIYYSQIVNDFQKGDIAEGYSVSREKKESFPLTVTSAQKNPTAFYLCASSMSSGGPSYNEQFFGPGTRLTVL.

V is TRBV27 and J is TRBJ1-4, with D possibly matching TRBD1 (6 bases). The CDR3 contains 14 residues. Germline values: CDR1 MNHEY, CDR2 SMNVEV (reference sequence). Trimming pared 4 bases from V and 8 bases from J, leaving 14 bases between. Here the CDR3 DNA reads TGTGCCAGCAGTTCGGGGGGCCTAGAAGAAAAACTGTTTTTT. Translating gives CASSSGGLEEKLFF.

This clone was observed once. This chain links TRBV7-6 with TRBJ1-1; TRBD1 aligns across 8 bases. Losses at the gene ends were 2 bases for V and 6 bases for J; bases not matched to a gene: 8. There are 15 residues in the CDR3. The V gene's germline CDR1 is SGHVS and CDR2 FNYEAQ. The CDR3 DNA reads TGTGCCAGCAGCTTAATGTATCTACAGGGGGCTGAAGCTTTCTTT. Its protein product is CASSLMYLQGAEAFF. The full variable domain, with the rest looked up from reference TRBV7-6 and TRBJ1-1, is GAGVSQSPRYKVTKRGQDVALRCDPISGHVSLYWYRQALGQGPEFLTYFNYEAQQDKSGLPNDRFSAERPEGSISTLTIQRTEQRDSAMYRCASSLMYLQGAEAFFGQGTRLTVV.

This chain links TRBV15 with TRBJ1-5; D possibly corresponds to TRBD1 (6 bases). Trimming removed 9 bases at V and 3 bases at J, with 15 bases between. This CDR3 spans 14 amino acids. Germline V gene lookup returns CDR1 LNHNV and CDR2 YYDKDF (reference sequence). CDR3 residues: CATPAGGHNQPQHF. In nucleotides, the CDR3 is TGTGCCACTCCGGCGGGGGGGCACAATCAGCCCCAGCATTTT.

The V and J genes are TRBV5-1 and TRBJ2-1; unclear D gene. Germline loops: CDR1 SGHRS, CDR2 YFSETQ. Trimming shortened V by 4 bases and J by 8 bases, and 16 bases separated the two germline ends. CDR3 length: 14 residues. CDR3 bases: TGCGCCAGCAGCCAGAAGGAGTCCCGGGATGAGCAGTTCTTC. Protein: CASSQKESRDEQFF.